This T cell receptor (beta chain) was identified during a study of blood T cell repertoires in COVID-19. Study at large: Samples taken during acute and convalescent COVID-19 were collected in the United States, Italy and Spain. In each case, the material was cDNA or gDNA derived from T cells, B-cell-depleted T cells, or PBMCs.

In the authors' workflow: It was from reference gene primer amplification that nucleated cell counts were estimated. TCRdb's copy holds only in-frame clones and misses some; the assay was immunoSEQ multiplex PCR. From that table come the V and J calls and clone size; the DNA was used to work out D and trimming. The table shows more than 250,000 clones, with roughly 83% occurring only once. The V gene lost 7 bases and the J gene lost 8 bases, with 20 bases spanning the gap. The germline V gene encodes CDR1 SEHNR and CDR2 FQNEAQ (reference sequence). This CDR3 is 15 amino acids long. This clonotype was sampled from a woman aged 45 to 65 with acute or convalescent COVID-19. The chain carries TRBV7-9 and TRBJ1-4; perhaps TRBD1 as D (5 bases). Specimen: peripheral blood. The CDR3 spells CASTGGIPGNEKLFF. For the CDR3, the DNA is TGTGCCAGCACCGGGGGGATACCTGGGAACGAAAAACTGTTTTTT.